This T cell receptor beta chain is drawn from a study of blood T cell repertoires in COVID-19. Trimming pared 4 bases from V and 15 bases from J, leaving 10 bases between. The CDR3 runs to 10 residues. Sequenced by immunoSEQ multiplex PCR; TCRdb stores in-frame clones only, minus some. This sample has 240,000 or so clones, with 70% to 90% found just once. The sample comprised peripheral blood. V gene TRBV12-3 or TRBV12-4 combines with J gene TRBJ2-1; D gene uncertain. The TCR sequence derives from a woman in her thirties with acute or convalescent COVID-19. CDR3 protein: CASSWWAWFF. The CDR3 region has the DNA TGTGCCAGCAGTTGGTGGGCATGGTTCTTC.